These 13 T cell receptor beta chains came from one sample sequenced in a study of cytomegalovirus exposure and HLA in healthy donors. The study ran its PCR with 60 Vbeta and 13 Jbeta primers. Sequencing was performed with immunoSEQ multiplex PCR; in TCRdb, only in-frame clones are kept and a portion is missing. The table has under 200,000 clones, about four fifths seen once. Material: PBMCs. The receptors were sampled from a male donor in good health and CMV-seropositive.

The CDR3 sequence is CASRRPGQGYNEQFF. In DNA form, the CDR3 reads TGTGCCAGCAGGAGACCGGGACAGGGCTACAATGAGCAGTTCTTC. The gene calls are TRBV27 and TRBJ2-1, with TRBD1 matching 9 bases. The CDR3 runs 15 residues. Germline V gene data show CDR1 as MNHEY and CDR2 as SMNVEV (reference sequence). Trimming cost V 6 bases and J 3 bases; bases outside gene matches: 6.

The chain joins TRBV5-1 to TRBJ1-4; D ambiguous. Between the trimmed V and J ends, which lost 2 bases and 5 bases, there was a span of 13 bases. The CDR3 has 15 amino acids. Per the germline V gene, CDR1 is SGHRS and CDR2 is YFSETQ. The CDR3 sequence: CASSFGVGRNEKLFF. The CDR3 bases are TGCGCCAGCAGCTTCGGAGTTGGAAGAAATGAAAAACTGTTTTTT.

The table lists this clone with a count of one. V and J are TRBV7-2 and TRBJ1-6; 8 nucleotides match TRBD1. CDR1 is SGHTA and CDR2 is FQGNSA in the germline V gene. The length of the CDR3 is 14 residues. V lost 7 bases to trimming and J lost 13 bases; unmatched junction nucleotides: 12. The CDR3 region has the DNA TGTGCCAGCACTCGGGACAGGCATTCTTCCCCCCTCCACTTT. Its translation is CASTRDRHSSPLHF.

This chain links TRBV5-5 with TRBJ1-1; tentatively, D is TRBD1 (5 bases). Trimming took off 1 base at V and 4 bases at J, with 20 bases between the two ends. Germline V CDR1 and CDR2: SGHKS, YYEKEE (reference sequence). This CDR3 contains 17 residues. This CDR3 is CASSLRAQDISSTEAFF. CDR3 nucleotides: TGTGCCAGCAGCTTGAGAGCCCAGGACATATCTAGCACTGAAGCTTTCTTT.

This chain joins TRBV7-9 and TRBJ2-3; 10 positions agree with TRBD2. The junction had 17 bases not matched to a gene; V was cut back by 3 bases and J by 8 bases. Germline assignment: CDR1 SEHNR and CDR2 FQNEAQ (reference sequence). This CDR3 comprises 18 residues. The CDR3 bases are TGTGCCAGCAGCTTTGGAGCTAGCGGGAGTTCCATTGGGGGTACGCAGTATTTT. Protein sequence: CASSFGASGSSIGGTQYF.

The CDR3 sequence: CASSAGQSNYGYTF. The CDR3 DNA is TGTGCCAGCAGCGCGGGGCAGTCTAACTATGGCTACACCTTC. This sequence joins TRBV7-9 and TRBJ1-2; perhaps TRBD1 as D (5 bases). The CDR3 totals 14 residues. Germline lookup yields CDR1 SEHNR and CDR2 FQNEAQ (reference sequence). Trimming removed 5 bases at V and 0 bases at J, with 10 bases between.

The chain combines TRBV28 with TRBJ1-5; 9 bases map to TRBD1. This CDR3 has 15 residues. From germline, CDR1 is MDHEN and CDR2 SYDVKM. Trimming cost V 6 bases and J 7 bases; bases outside gene matches: 10. The CDR3 is CASRMGDRAQQPQHF. CDR3 sequence (DNA): TGTGCCAGCAGGATGGGGGACAGGGCGCAGCAGCCCCAGCATTTT.

The chain carries TRBV6-5 and TRBJ2-5, with TRBD1 identical over 10 bases. Matching the DNA end better, TRBJ2-7 makes the J call doubtful. The CDR3 totals 15 residues. Looked up from germline, CDR1 is MNHEY and CDR2 is SVGAGI. DNA of the CDR3: TGTGCCAGCAGTTCACCAGGGACAGGGGATTACGAGCAGTACTTC. Translating it yields CASSSPGTGDYEQYF.

For the CDR3, the DNA is TGTGCCAGCAGTCTCCGGTCGGGACATCCGCAGCATTTT. Residues: CASSLRSGHPQHF. V gene TRBV28 combines with J gene TRBJ1-5; possible D gene TRBD1, 6 bases. V was pared by 5 bases and J by 13 bases, with 18 bases between. CDR1 and CDR2 from the germline V gene are MDHEN and SYDVKM. CDR3 size: 13 residues.

This rearrangement joins TRBV18 to TRBJ1-3; possibly TRBD1 for D (6 bases). Trimming shortened V by 1 base and J by 1 base, and 11 bases separated the two germline ends. The CDR3 totals 16 residues. The germline V gene encodes CDR1 KGHSH and CDR2 LQKENI. The CDR3 protein is CASSPQGQGSGNTIYF. The CDR3 DNA reads TGTGCCAGCTCACCACAAGGGCAGGGGTCTGGAAACACCATATATTTT.

This clone was counted a single time. The CDR3 DNA reads as TGTGCCAGCAGCGTAGCCCTAGCGGGGACCTCCGAGCAGTACTTC. The encoded protein is CASSVALAGTSEQYF. V usage is TRBV9 and J usage is TRBJ2-7; TRBD2 matches at 9 bases. Trimming removed 0 bases from V and 6 bases from J; junction bases left unmatched: 7. CDR1 and CDR2 from the germline V gene are SGDLS and YYNGEE. The CDR3 is 15 residues long. Using reference TRBV9 and TRBJ2-7 for the parts outside the CDR3, the full variable domain is DSGVTQTPKHLITATGQRVTLRCSPRSGDLSVYWYQQSLDQGLQFLIQYYNGEERAKGNILERFSAQQFPDLHSELNLSSLELGDSALYFCASSVALAGTSEQYFGPGTRLTVT.

V gene TRBV13 combines with J gene TRBJ2-1; 8 bases are a match to TRBD1. The CDR3 runs to 13 residues. With 6 bases clipped from V and 6 bases from J, the junction kept 4 bases outside the gene matches. The germline V gene has CDR1 PRHDT and CDR2 FYEKMQ (reference sequence). The CDR3 region is CASSSTGGNEQFF. As DNA, the CDR3 is TGTGCCAGCAGTTCTACAGGGGGCAATGAGCAGTTCTTC.

DNA for the CDR3: TGTGCCAGCAGCGTCCGTATCGAATGGACAGGGATGAAATACTCTGGGGCCAACGTCCTGACTTTC. This sequence encodes CASSVRIEWTGMKYSGANVLTF. The gene calls are TRBV9 and TRBJ2-6, with 8 bases fitting TRBD1. Germline V CDR1 and CDR2: SGDLS, YYNGEE. V gave up 2 bases and J gave up 0 bases; unmatched junction bases: 19. The CDR3 runs 22 residues.